This is a list of T cell receptor beta chains from one sample in a study of shared clonotypes between healthy human individuals. Only in-frame clones appear in the TCRdb table, and some are missing; sequencing was by immunoSEQ multiplex PCR. The sample holds about 1.1 million clones, roughly 80% seen once. Sequenced: memory CD4+ T cells from PBMCs. These receptors were collected from a man aged 18 to 30 in good health. Some clones in this sample may be carry-over from other donors' samples. Both conserved end residues are part of each CDR3. A D gene is named only where the DNA matches it firmly. Clone size is not always given. Where it is, it says once, few, many or a class for expanded clones.

clone size,V gene,CDR3 length,J gene,D gene,CDR3 DNA,CDR3 protein
few,TRBV18,13,TRBJ2-5,-,TGTGCCAGCTCGGGTTCAGGGTCGGAGACCCAGTACTTC,CASSGSGSETQYF
-,TRBV5-1,15,TRBJ1-2,TRBD1,TGCGCCAGCAGCTTGGAGGGACAGGGGGCGGATGGCTACACCTTC,CASSLEGQGADGYTF
-,TRBV7-3,17,TRBJ2-2,-,TGTGCCAGCAGCTTAACGTTTCGGCAGGGTAGCACCGGGGAGCTGTTTTTT,CASSLTFRQGSTGELFF
once,TRBV4-1,17,TRBJ2-3,TRBD1,TGCGCCAGCAGCCAAGCAAAACAGGGGATCACAGATAAGACGCAGTATTTT,CASSQAKQGITDKTQYF
once,TRBV7-9,14,TRBJ2-7,TRBD1,TGTGCCAGCAGCACCGACAGGGTGGCCTACGAGCAGTACTTC,CASSTDRVAYEQYF
-,TRBV2,13,TRBJ2-5,-,TGTGCCAGCAGTGAACAGGGGGGGGAGACCCAGTACTTC,CASSEQGGETQYF
-,TRBV11-1,17,TRBJ2-5,-,TGTGCCAGCAGCCCAGGGACAGGGAAGGGACTAGCCGGCTTAGGGTACTTC,CASSPGTGKGLAGLGYF
few,TRBV4-3,13,TRBJ2-7,TRBD2,TGCGCCAGCAGCCAAGGTCGAGCGGGAGGGCGGTACTTC,CASSQGRAGGRYF
-,TRBV7-2,14,TRBJ2-3,-,TGTGCCAGCAGCGATCGTACACTCACAGATACGCAGTATTTT,CASSDRTLTDTQYF
-,TRBV19,13,TRBJ1-1,-,TGTGCCAGTAGTGAGGGGAGCCGACCGGGAGCTTTCTTT,CASSEGSRPGAFF
-,TRBV2,11,TRBJ2-1,-,TGTGCCAGCAGTCGACGAAATGAGCAGTTCTTC,CASSRRNEQFF
once,TRBV7-2,15,TRBJ1-1,-,TGTGCCAGCAGCTTAAGCGCAGGGATGAACACTGAAGCTTTCTTT,CASSLSAGMNTEAFF
-,TRBV2,15,TRBJ1-5,-,TGTACCAGCAGTGGGGGCCCCCGGGGGAATCAGCCCCAGCATTTT,CTSSGGPRGNQPQHF
-,TRBV14,13,TRBJ1-1,-,TGTGCCAGCAGCCGGTCGAAGAACACTGAAGCTTTCTTT,CASSRSKNTEAFF
-,TRBV10-3,16,TRBJ2-1,TRBD2,TGTGCCATCACCGGGACTAGCGGGTTCTCCTACAATGAGCAGTTCTTC,CAITGTSGFSYNEQFF
-,TRBV30,15,TRBJ1-2,TRBD1,TGTGCCTGGAGTCCTCAGGGACAGGGAAACTATGGCTACACCTTC,CAWSPQGQGNYGYTF
-,TRBV5-1,20,TRBJ1-3,TRBD1,TGCGCCAGCAGCTTGGAGCTTTCAGGGGGCAAAGGAGCTGCTGGAAACACCATATATTTT,CASSLELSGGKGAAGNTIYF
-,TRBV27,15,TRBJ1-2,-,TGTGCCAGCTTCACCCGGGTTGGGGGATACGAAGGCTACACCTTC,CASFTRVGGYEGYTF
-,TRBV27,14,TRBJ2-5,-,TGTGCCAGCAGTAACGACAGTCGCTGGGAGACCCAGTACTTC,CASSNDSRWETQYF
-,TRBV6-5,15,TRBJ2-7,-,TGTGCCAGCACTCCCCCCGGCAGCCTATCCTACGAGCAGTACTTC,CASTPPGSLSYEQYF
many,TRBV5-4,14,TRBJ2-2,TRBD1,TGTGCCAGCAGCGGAACAGGGGCCACCGGGGAGCTGTTTTTT,CASSGTGATGELFF
-,TRBV7-2,15,TRBJ2-7,-,TGTGCCAGCAGCCCCTATTGGGGGACCACCTACGAGCAGTACTTC,CASSPYWGTTYEQYF
-,TRBV7-9,12,TRBJ1-2,-,TGTGCCAGCAGCTTCGAGAGGTATGGCTACACCTTC,CASSFERYGYTF
-,TRBV7-2,15,TRBJ1-2,-,TGTGCCAGCAGCCACCCACGACAGTCTAACTATGGCTACACCTTC,CASSHPRQSNYGYTF
-,TRBV28,15,TRBJ2-7,TRBD2,TGTGCCAGCAGTGCCGTCGGCGGGAGCCGGCACGAGCAGTACTTC,CASSAVGGSRHEQYF
-,TRBV5-1,16,TRBJ2-3,-,TGCGCCAGCAGCTTCCGCCTAGCATGGGCCCAAGAAACGCAGTATTTT,CASSFRLAWAQETQYF
-,TRBV10-3,15,TRBJ2-1,-,TGTGCCATCAGTGAGTCGTGGTACTCCTACAATGAGCAGTTCTTC,CAISESWYSYNEQFF
-,TRBV5-1,12,TRBJ2-1,-,TGCGCCAGCAGCTACGCCGGGACTTGGCAGTTCTTC,CASSYAGTWQFF
-,TRBV6-6,13,TRBJ1-1,-,TGTGCCAGCACCAGGAGTGGGTACACTGAAGCTTTCTTT,CASTRSGYTEAFF
-,TRBV28,16,TRBJ1-4,-,TGTGCCAGCAGTCCCCACGGGGGGCAGCCTAATGAAAAACTGTTTTTT,CASSPHGGQPNEKLFF
-,TRBV2,14,TRBJ1-4,-,TGTGCCAGCAGTCGCGGCGGGGCTTATGAAAAACTGTTTTTT,CASSRGGAYEKLFF
-,TRBV28,16,TRBJ2-3,TRBD2,TGTGCCAGCATCGCCGCGGGCGGGAGGGTCACAGATACGCAGTATTTT,CASIAAGGRVTDTQYF
-,TRBV20-1,11,TRBJ2-5,-,TGCAGTGCTCAACCGAAAGAGACCCAGTACTTC,CSAQPKETQYF
-,TRBV11-1,16,TRBJ2-6,-,TGTGCCAGCAGCCGCCTGATCGGGGCTGGGGCCAACGTCCTGACTTTC,CASSRLIGAGANVLTF
-,TRBV28,15,TRBJ2-2,-,TGTGCCAGCAGTTCAGGCGCTTCGAACACCGGGGAGCTGTTTTTT,CASSSGASNTGELFF
few,TRBV10-2,14,TRBJ1-1,-,TGCGCCAGCACCCTCGCGGGGGGGAACACTGAAGCTTTCTTT,CASTLAGGNTEAFF
-,TRBV2,13,TRBJ2-5,-,TGTGCCAGCAGTGCAGCCAGCAGGGAGACCCAGTACTTC,CASSAASRETQYF
-,TRBV5-4,15,TRBJ2-3,-,TGTGCCAGCAGCTTGGGTGTGACAAGCACAGATACGCAGTATTTT,CASSLGVTSTDTQYF
many,TRBV5-1,12,TRBJ2-3,-,TGCGCCAGCAGCTTGGGTCAGGATACGCAGTATTTT,CASSLGQDTQYF
-,TRBV30,16,TRBJ2-2,-,TGTGCCTGGACAACTCTAGGCCCAAAGAGCACCGGGGAGCTGTTTTTT,CAWTTLGPKSTGELFF
-,TRBV9,14,TRBJ1-3,-,TGTGCCAGCAGCGAACGTATCTCTGGAAACACCATATATTTT,CASSERISGNTIYF
few,TRBV30,11,TRBJ1-2,-,TGTGCCTACTCGGACGGCTATGGCTACACCTTC,CAYSDGYGYTF
many,TRBV18,14,TRBJ2-7,-,TGTGCCAGCTCACCAAGGGACTCAGCCTACGAGCAGTACTTC,CASSPRDSAYEQYF
-,TRBV18,17,TRBJ2-4,-,TGTGCCAGCTCACCATTCGGTGTGAGGCTAGCCAAAAACATTCAGTACTTC,CASSPFGVRLAKNIQYF
-,TRBV5-1,13,TRBJ1-2,-,TGCGCCAGCAGTCCGCAGACTAACTATGGCTACACCTTC,CASSPQTNYGYTF
-,TRBV18,14,TRBJ1-4,-,TGTGCCAGCTCACCACCCTCAACTAATGAAAAACTGTTTTTT,CASSPPSTNEKLFF
-,TRBV19,15,TRBJ1-3,-,TGTGCCGCCTCCCCGGGGGCCACCCCTGGAAACACCATATATTTC,CAASPGATPGNTIYF
-,TRBV7-2,15,TRBJ2-3,TRBD1,TGTGCCAGCAGCCGAGCTGGGACAGGGGCAGATACGCAGTATTTT,CASSRAGTGADTQYF
-,TRBV4-2,18,TRBJ2-6,TRBD1,TGTGCCAGCAGCGTACCGGGACAGCTTTCCTCTGGGGCCAACGTCCTGACTTTC,CASSVPGQLSSGANVLTF
-,TRBV27,13,TRBJ2-7,-,TGTGCCAGCAGTTTTGGCAGGGCGGCCGAGCAGTACTTC,CASSFGRAAEQYF
-,TRBV5-4,18,TRBJ2-7,TRBD2,TGTGCCAGCAGCCCACCCGGACTAGCGGGAGGGTCGTCCTACGAGCAGTACTTC,CASSPPGLAGGSSYEQYF
-,TRBV28,14,TRBJ2-3,-,TGTGCCAGCAGTTTTGGGGGGGCCGTAGATACGCAGTATTTT,CASSFGGAVDTQYF
-,TRBV7-9,14,TRBJ1-3,-,TGTGCCAGCAGCTTAGCAGGGGCTGGAAACACCATATATTTT,CASSLAGAGNTIYF
-,TRBV7-2,15,TRBJ2-1,-,TGTGCCAGCAGCTTAATGGCGGGTTCCTACAATGAGCAGTTCTTC,CASSLMAGSYNEQFF
-,TRBV18,16,TRBJ2-5,TRBD1,TGTGCCAGCTCACCAAGAATAGGCGGGACAGGGGAGACCCAGTACTTC,CASSPRIGGTGETQYF
-,TRBV5-1,20,TRBJ2-2,TRBD2,TGCGCCAGCAGCTTTGTGGGACTAGTCCCTGGGCTTCCGAACACCGGGGAGCTGTTTTTT,CASSFVGLVPGLPNTGELFF
once,TRBV11-2,15,TRBJ1-4,TRBD1,TGTGCCAGCAGCCCGTTGGGACAGGGGGGTGAAAAACTGTTTTTT,CASSPLGQGGEKLFF
few,TRBV7-9,16,TRBJ1-1,-,TGTGCCAGCAGCTTAAAAAGGGTCCATGGAGACACTGAAGCTTTCTTT,CASSLKRVHGDTEAFF